These T cell receptor beta chains were read from a single sample in a study of blood T cell repertoires in COVID-19. Method: immunoSEQ multiplex PCR; TCRdb's copy keeps in-frame clones and lacks some. Of 95,000 to 110,000 clones listed, more than 75% are singletons. Sequencing was performed on peripheral blood. The receptor source for this set is a man aged 55 to 70 with acute or convalescent COVID-19. Each CDR3 is given with its conserved first and last residue. A D gene is named only where the DNA matches it firmly. Some rows mark clone size as missing; the rest say once, few, many or name a class of expanded clone.

>TRBV30|TRBJ2-1|.|.
CALRQYNEQFF
TGTGCCTTGAGACAGTACAATGAGCAGTTCTTC
>TRBV10-3|TRBJ2-1|TRBD2|.
CAISMMSGRVNEQFF
TGTGCCATCAGTATGATGAGCGGGAGGGTAAATGAGCAGTTCTTC
>TRBV27|TRBJ1-5|.|once
CASSVAGTQPQHF
TGTGCCAGTTCCGTTGCAGGGACACAGCCCCAGCATTTT
>TRBV15|TRBJ1-3|TRBD1|.
CATSRDRTGNTIYF
TGTGCCACCAGCAGAGATCGGACAGGGAACACCATATATTTT
>TRBV2|TRBJ1-2|.|.
CANSWGGEGYTF
TGTGCCAACTCCTGGGGAGGGGAAGGCTACACCTTC
>TRBV7-9|TRBJ1-1|.|.
CASSLQYRSVTEAFF
TGTGCCAGCAGCTTACAATACAGGAGTGTGACTGAAGCTTTCTTT
>TRBV20-1|TRBJ2-1|.|few
CSASLNEQFF
TGCAGTGCTAGTCTCAATGAGCAGTTCTTC
>TRBV21-1|TRBJ2-7|.|.
CASSKSSGRSFYEQYF
TGTGCCAGCAGCAAGTCTAGCGGGAGGTCTTTTTACGAGCAGTACTTC
>TRBV6-1|TRBJ1-6|.|many
CASSESGSIPLHF
TGTGCCAGCAGTGAAAGCGGGTCTATCCCCCTCCACTTT
>TRBV18|TRBJ2-2|.|.
CASPSNTGELFF
TGTGCCAGCCCTTCGAACACCGGGGAGCTGTTTTTT
>TRBV10-1|TRBJ2-3|TRBD2|.
CASSRGLDGSTDTQYF
TGCGCCAGCAGCCGTGGACTAGACGGCAGCACAGATACGCAGTATTTT
>TRBV11-3|TRBJ2-7|TRBD2|.
CASSFGTSNTYEQYF
TGTGCCAGCAGCTTTGGGACTAGCAATACCTACGAGCAGTACTTC
>TRBV7-9|TRBJ2-1|TRBD2|.
CASSPSARLAGEQFF
TGTGCCAGCAGCCCCTCGGCCCGACTAGCGGGTGAGCAGTTCTTC
>TRBV11-3|TRBJ1-1|.|few
CASSLSGALNTEAFF
TGTGCCAGCAGCTTATCTGGGGCCTTGAACACTGAAGCTTTCTTT
>TRBV10-1|TRBJ2-3|.|.
CASSAVYTDTQYF
TGCGCCAGCAGTGCGGTCTACACAGATACGCAGTATTTT
>TRBV5-1|TRBJ2-5|.|.
CASSFAGRQETQYF
TGCGCCAGCAGCTTTGCAGGGCGGCAAGAGACCCAGTACTTC
>TRBV6-1|TRBJ2-1|.|.
CASSEGWRLLNEQFF
TGTGCCAGCAGTGAAGGGTGGCGACTATTAAATGAGCAGTTCTTC
>TRBV21-1|TRBJ2-1|.|.
CASSPGQGDINEQFF
TGTGCCAGCAGCCCGGGACAGGGTGATATCAATGAGCAGTTCTTC
>TRBV5-6|TRBJ1-1|.|.
CASSSTVNTEAFF
TGTGCCAGCAGCTCCACAGTGAACACTGAAGCTTTCTTT
>TRBV3-1/TRBV3-2|TRBJ2-2|.|once
CASQHGPNTGELFF
TGTGCCAGCCAACATGGGCCGAACACCGGGGAGCTGTTTTTT
>TRBV4-2|TRBJ1-1|TRBD1|.
CASSQDRGRGNTEAFF
TGTGCCAGCAGCCAGGACAGGGGCAGGGGGAACACTGAAGCTTTCTTT
>TRBV7-9|TRBJ1-2|TRBD1|.
CASSATQGARIVISYTF
TGTGCCAGCAGCGCGACACAGGGGGCGCGGATTGTAATTAGCTACACCTTC
>TRBV6-4|TRBJ2-1|TRBD2|few
CASSDGLAGDNEQFF
TGTGCCAGCAGTGACGGACTAGCGGGGGACAATGAGCAGTTCTTC
>TRBV13|TRBJ2-7|TRBD1|.
CASSSGGQGAYEQYF
TGTGCCAGCAGCTCGGGGGGACAGGGGGCCTACGAGCAGTACTTC
>TRBV5-6|TRBJ2-7|TRBD1|.
CASKRQGGYYEQYF
TGTGCCAGCAAAAGACAGGGGGGGTACTACGAGCAGTACTTC
>TRBV7-2|TRBJ2-6|.|.
CASSLFDSGTGANVLTF
TGTGCCAGCAGCTTATTTGATTCAGGAACTGGGGCCAACGTCCTGACTTTC
>TRBV25-1|TRBJ2-3|TRBD2|.
CASRSGSGKDTQYF
TGTGCCAGTCGTAGCGGGAGTGGTAAAGATACGCAGTATTTT
>TRBV5-6|TRBJ2-7|TRBD2|.
CASSLAGEYEQYF
TGTGCCAGCAGCTTAGCGGGAGAGTACGAGCAGTACTTC
>TRBV19|TRBJ1-4|.|.
CASTRQTISTNEKLFF
TGTGCCAGTACACGGCAGACAATTTCAACTAATGAAAAACTGTTTTTT
>TRBV5-1|TRBJ2-1|.|many
CASSLQSGLSYNEQFF
TGCGCCAGCAGCTTACAGTCTGGGTTATCCTACAATGAGCAGTTCTTC
>TRBV18|TRBJ2-3|TRBD2|.
CASSPRRTSGGVDTQYF
TGTGCCAGCTCACCCCGACGGACTAGCGGGGGGGTGGATACGCAGTATTTT
>TRBV15|TRBJ2-7|TRBD2|.
CATSRGREGYEQYF
TGTGCCACCAGCAGAGGGCGGGAGGGCTACGAGCAGTACTTC
>TRBV6-5|TRBJ1-4|.|.
CASSYGGTGEKLFF
TGTGCCAGCAGTTACGGGGGGACGGGTGAAAAACTGTTTTTT
>TRBV7-9|TRBJ1-3|.|.
CASTSGNTIYF
TGTGCCAGCACCTCAGGGAACACCATATATTTT
>TRBV3-1/TRBV3-2|TRBJ1-1|.|.
CASSQTTGTEAFF
TGTGCCAGCAGCCAGACAACAGGGACTGAAGCTTTCTTT
>TRBV3-1/TRBV3-2|TRBJ2-1|TRBD2|.
CASSRAGVSEQFF
TGTGCCAGCAGCCGGGCGGGAGTGTCTGAGCAGTTCTTC
>TRBV11-3|TRBJ2-5|TRBD1|.
CASSPRLAGGQETQYF
TGTGCCAGCAGCCCCCGATTGGCAGGGGGCCAAGAGACCCAGTACTTC
>TRBV4-3|TRBJ2-5|TRBD2|.
CASSQDWLAGEETQYF
TGCGCCAGCAGCCAAGATTGGCTAGCGGGAGAAGAGACCCAGTACTTC
>TRBV5-8|TRBJ2-7|TRBD1|.
CASSRTGDDIYEQYF
TGTGCCAGCAGCCGAACAGGGGATGATATCTACGAGCAGTACTTC
>TRBV19|TRBJ2-6|.|.
CASSLQESGANVLTF
TGTGCCAGTAGTTTACAGGAGTCTGGGGCCAACGTCCTGACTTTC
>TRBV24-1|TRBJ2-2|.|.
CATTGGNTGELFF
TGTGCCACCACGGGGGGCAACACCGGGGAGCTGTTTTTT
>TRBV28|TRBJ2-3|TRBD1|.
CASSSPGTGGLADTQYF
TGTGCCAGCAGTTCACCCGGGACAGGGGGCTTGGCAGATACGCAGTATTTT
>TRBV19|TRBJ1-1|TRBD1|.
CASRWGQLNTEAFF
TGTGCCAGTCGCTGGGGACAGCTCAACACTGAAGCTTTCTTT
>TRBV27|TRBJ2-7|.|.
CASSLIGRGSEQYF
TGTGCCAGCAGTTTAATTGGAAGGGGCTCCGAGCAGTACTTC
>TRBV30|TRBJ1-1|.|.
CAWTEDINTEAFF
TGTGCCTGGACTGAAGACATTAACACTGAAGCTTTCTTT
>TRBV6-2/TRBV6-3|TRBJ2-7|.|.
CASSYSGGSSSYEQYF
TGTGCCAGCAGTTACTCGGGCGGGTCGAGCTCCTACGAGCAGTACTTC
>TRBV6-2/TRBV6-3|TRBJ1-1|.|once
CASSYYGMNTEAFF
TGTGCCAGCAGTTACTACGGTATGAACACTGAAGCTTTCTTT
>TRBV19|TRBJ2-2|TRBD2|few
CASTRLAGGGTGELFF
TGTGCCAGTACCCGACTAGCGGGAGGTGGTACCGGGGAGCTGTTTTTT
>TRBV6-2/TRBV6-3|TRBJ1-6|.|.
CASSYRTLDSPLHF
TGTGCCAGCAGTTATCGGACTTTGGATTCACCCCTCCACTTT